The clone carrying this T cell receptor (beta chain) was counted ten times or more. The antigen remains undetermined. There were TCR beta CDR3 regions amplified from RNA transcripts. With the HTBI primer set, the TCR CDR3 went through a first round of RT-PCR. Each CDR3 protein gets one entry after TCRdb re-called the multiplex PCR reads with MiXCR. The sample shows about 400,000 distinct CDR3 sequences, about 13% of them seen only once. The record originates from a study of T cells in Graves' hyperthyroidism and ophthalmopathy. V lost 8 bases, J lost 5 bases, and 10 bases lay in between. The germline gives CDR1 SGHAT, CDR2 FQNNGV. The CDR3 spans 11 residues. General study results and limits: Ophthalmopathy was distinguished from stable hyperthyroidism by 13 V-J signatures.

Diagnosis relied on clinical symptoms, serum thyroxine and TRAb, thyroid ultrasound and orbital computed tomography. Each 10 ml fresh peripheral blood draw supplied the PBMCs. The sequenced sample consisted of blood. The chain recombines TRBV11-2 with TRBJ2-7; maybe TRBD1 (6 bases). This TCR came from a woman younger than 35 with Graves' hyperthyroidism. The DNA of the CDR3 is TGTGCCAGCGCCAGGGGCCACGAGCAGTACTTC. This sequence encodes CASARGHEQYF.